A single sample gave rise to the 30 T cell receptor beta chains below, sequenced in a study of cytomegalovirus exposure and HLA in healthy donors. Use of 60 Vbeta and 13 Jbeta primers characterized the PCR. Assay used: immunoSEQ multiplex PCR; TCRdb lists only in-frame clones, some missing. The sample yields around 94,000 clones, 77% seen once. Sample: PBMCs. These receptors came from a male donor in good health and CMV-seropositive.

This clone was counted between two and nine times. The chain employs TRBV19 and TRBJ2-5; TRBD1 aligns across 8 bases. The germline V gene has CDR1 LNHDA and CDR2 SQIVND (reference sequence). The CDR3 length is 13 residues. The V segment lost 6 bases and the J segment 4 bases; nucleotides outside the gene matches: 4. As DNA, the CDR3 is TGTGCCAGTAGCCGCGGACAGGGAGAGACCCAGTACTTC. Its protein product is CASSRGQGETQYF.

This chain joins TRBV7-9 and TRBJ2-7; 8 bases agree with TRBD1. The V gene end was trimmed by 4 bases and the J gene end by 4 bases; junction bases not matched to a gene: 12. Germline values: CDR1 SEHNR, CDR2 FQNEAQ (reference sequence). The CDR3 consists of 16 residues. DNA for the CDR3: TGTGCCAGCAGCTCCGAAACAGGGGGGAGATGGTACGAGCAGTACTTC. It is translated as CASSSETGGRWYEQYF.

This sequence joins TRBV2 and TRBJ2-5, with 10 bases that match TRBD2. The DNA end lines up better with TRBJ2-7; the J call may be wrong. Germline CDR1 and CDR2: SNHLY and FYNNEI. The CDR3 is 14 residues long. The CDR3 loop is CASSESGRAGEQYF. In DNA, the CDR3 is TGTGCCAGCAGTGAGAGCGGGAGGGCGGGCGAGCAGTACTTC.

The sample holds one count of this clone. The CDR3 sequence: CASRASARGTDTQYF. The DNA for the CDR3 is TGTGCCAGCAGGGCTAGCGCCCGGGGCACAGATACGCAGTATTTT. The genes are TRBV2 and TRBJ2-3; tentatively, D is TRBD2 (6 bases). Germline V gene data show CDR1 as SNHLY and CDR2 as FYNNEI. The CDR3 sequence is 15 residues long. The V gene lost 6 bases and the J gene lost 1 base, with 14 bases spanning the gap.

This chain connects TRBV18 to TRBJ2-3, with D maybe TRBD2 (6 bases). Germline values: CDR1 KGHSH, CDR2 LQKENI. V was pared by 4 bases and J by 0 bases, with 11 bases between. The CDR3 covers 15 residues. CDR3 sequence reads: CASSLRRGSTDTQYF. The CDR3 DNA reads as TGTGCCAGCTCACTCCGGCGGGGTAGCACAGATACGCAGTATTTT. The full variable domain, its missing parts supplied by reference TRBV18 and TRBJ2-3, is NAGVMQNPRHLVRRRGQEARLRCSPMKGHSHVYWYRQLPEEGLKFMVYLQKENIIDESGMPKERFSAEFPKEGPSILRIQQVVRGDSAAYFCASSLRRGSTDTQYFGPGTRLTVL.

V usage is TRBV30 and J usage is TRBJ1-2; the D gene is possibly TRBD1 (6 bases). V shed 5 bases and J shed 9 bases, with 16 bases lying between them. The CDR3 covers 12 residues. The V gene's germline CDR1 is GTSNPN and CDR2 SVGIG (reference sequence). The CDR3 sequence is CAWHAGAGSYTF. CDR3 sequence (DNA): TGTGCCTGGCATGCGGGGGCGGGGAGCTACACCTTC.

A single count supports this clone. The chain is built from TRBV10-3 and TRBJ1-2; 7 bases agree with TRBD1. V lost 6 bases, J lost 3 bases, and 10 bases stayed unmatched. The CDR3 contains 15 residues. Germline values: CDR1 ENHRY, CDR2 SYGVKD. The CDR3 DNA reads TGTGCCATCAGGAACGACAGGGAGATTCACTATGGCTACACCTTC. Its protein is CAIRNDREIHYGYTF.

The chain has TRBV2 and TRBJ1-4, with a weak D call TRBD1 (5 bases). Between the trimmed V and J ends, which lost 6 bases and 4 bases, there was a span of 15 bases. CDR3 size: 15 residues. CDR1 SNHLY and CDR2 FYNNEI come from the germline V gene. The CDR3 bases are TGTGCCAGCAGCCCCTCGGGGGGGGATAATGAAAAACTGTTTTTT. Translation gives CASSPSGGDNEKLFF.

The V gene is TRBV19, the J gene TRBJ1-1; weak D call: TRBD1 (5 bases). CDR3 size: 15 residues. V was trimmed by 10 bases and J by 0 bases, leaving 18 bases between them. Germline V gives CDR1 LNHDA, CDR2 SQIVND (reference sequence). CDR3 nucleotides: TGTGCCACCGGGGGAAGTGCGGGGGTGAACACTGAAGCTTTCTTT. The encoded protein is CATGGSAGVNTEAFF.

The chain has TRBV6-4 and TRBJ1-2; perhaps TRBD1 as D (5 bases). Germline CDR1 and CDR2: MRHNA and SNTAGT. V was shortened by 6 bases and J by 3 bases, with 20 bases between the two germline ends. CDR3 length: 16 residues. As DNA, the CDR3 is TGTGCCAGCAGCTCTCGGGACTCGGTGTATGACTATGGCTACACCTTC. This codes for CASSSRDSVYDYGYTF.

CDR3 sequence: CASSQQGGTNTDTQYF. CDR3 nucleotide sequence: TGTGCCAGCAGTCAACAGGGCGGGACTAACACAGATACGCAGTATTTT. The V and J genes are TRBV2 and TRBJ2-3; tentatively, D is TRBD2 (7 bases). This CDR3 is 16 amino acids long. Trimming took off 5 bases at V and 2 bases at J, with 17 bases between the two ends. The germline V gene encodes CDR1 SNHLY and CDR2 FYNNEI.

The chain employs TRBV15 and TRBJ2-3; the match to TRBD2 covers 11 bases. Germline assignment: CDR1 LNHNV and CDR2 YYDKDF (reference sequence). This CDR3 comprises 16 residues. V gave up 8 bases and J gave up 7 bases; unmatched junction bases: 14. Here the CDR3 DNA reads TGTGCCACCGATTCCACGACTAGCGGGGATCGATATACGCAGTATTTT. Protein product: CATDSTTSGDRYTQYF. The whole variable domain, remainder taken from reference TRBV15 and TRBJ2-3, is DAMVIQNPRYQVTQFGKPVTLSCSQTLNHNVMYWYQQKSSQAPKLLFHYYDKDFNNEADTPDNFQSRRPNTSFCFLDIRSPGLGDTAMYLCATDSTTSGDRYTQYFGPGTRLTVL.

The rearrangement uses TRBV10-3 and TRBJ2-5, with a possible D match to TRBD2 (6 bases). The CDR3 extends over 13 amino acids. Trimming stripped 2 bases from V and 5 bases from J, with 9 bases between. Germline CDR1 is ENHRY and CDR2 is SYGVKD. The CDR3 spells CAISEVGGETQYF. In DNA, the CDR3 is TGTGCCATCAGTGAGGTCGGAGGGGAGACCCAGTACTTC.

The rearrangement links TRBV6-1 to TRBJ2-1; 7 positions agree with TRBD2. Germline V CDR1 and CDR2: MNHNS, SASEGT. With V trimmed by 5 bases and J by 2 bases, 3 bases remained unmatched. The CDR3 runs to 14 residues. For the CDR3, the DNA is TGTGCCAGCAGTCTAAGCGGGGCCTACAATGAGCAGTTCTTC. Its translation is CASSLSGAYNEQFF.

The V gene is TRBV27, the J gene TRBJ2-5; 10 bases line up with TRBD2. The J call may be faulty, since TRBJ2-7 better matches the DNA end. Per germline, CDR1 MNHEY and CDR2 SMNVEV (reference sequence). The CDR3 has 17 amino acids. CDR3 DNA sequence: TGTGCCAGCAGTCGAACCCCTCTAGCGGGGGCCTCCTACGAGCAGTACTTC. It is translated as CASSRTPLAGASYEQYF.

V gene TRBV16 combines with J gene TRBJ1-1; D might be TRBD1 (5 bases). Germline V gene lookup returns CDR1 KGHSY and CDR2 FQNENV. The CDR3 sequence is 16 residues long. V lost 4 bases and J lost 1, with 16 bases in between. CDR3 loop: CASSPQFRQRNTEAFF. The DNA of the CDR3 is TGTGCCAGCAGCCCCCAATTTAGACAGAGGAACACTGAAGCTTTCTTT.

This clone was counted between two and nine times. This sequence joins TRBV28 and TRBJ2-1, with D unresolved. Trimming shortened V by 6 bases and J by 0 bases, and 18 bases separated the two germline ends. Germline CDR1 reads MDHEN; CDR2 reads SYDVKM. The CDR3 extends over 17 amino acids. DNA of the CDR3: TGTGCCAGCAGCCGCCACTTCGCGGAGACCTCCTACAATGAGCAGTTCTTC. It codes for CASSRHFAETSYNEQFF.

This clone was counted between two and nine times. The chain recombines TRBV15 with TRBJ1-6; TRBD1 matches at 10 bases. Germline lookup yields CDR1 LNHNV and CDR2 YYDKDF (reference sequence). V was clipped by 5 bases and J by 9 bases; unmatched bases: 13. This CDR3 contains 17 residues. The CDR3 protein is CATSGSGTGVRISPLHF. DNA of the CDR3: TGTGCCACCAGCGGCTCCGGGACAGGGGTTCGAATTTCACCCCTCCACTTT.

The chain carries TRBV30 and TRBJ1-4; a weak D match, TRBD1 (5 bases). The CDR3 contains 12 residues. In germline, CDR1 is GTSNPN, CDR2 SVGIG (reference sequence). Trimming left V 0 bases short and J 6 bases short, with 5 bases between. The CDR3 nucleotides read TGTGCCTGGAGTGTAGGGGATGAAAAACTGTTTTTT. Translation gives CAWSVGDEKLFF.

The chain joins TRBV7-8 to TRBJ1-2; 7 positions match TRBD1. Losses at the gene ends were 2 bases for V and 0 bases for J; bases not matched to a gene: 6. The CDR3 has 16 residues. Germline V CDR1 and CDR2: SGHVS, FQNEAQ. The CDR3 is CASSLSGQGANYGYTF. The CDR3 DNA sequence: TGTGCCAGCAGCTTAAGTGGGCAGGGGGCTAACTATGGCTACACCTTC.

The rearrangement joins TRBV14 to TRBJ2-5, with 10 bases identical to TRBD1. The end of the DNA is better explained by TRBJ2-7, so the J call may be wrong. Per germline, CDR1 SGHDN and CDR2 FVKESK. The CDR3 runs 17 residues. CDR3 sequence reads: CASSPTRQGARTYEQYF. CDR3 bases: TGTGCCAGCAGCCCCACCCGACAGGGGGCGAGGACCTACGAGCAGTACTTC.

This clone has only one observation. The chain employs TRBV4-3 and TRBJ2-3, with TRBD1 matching over 8 bases. Germline CDR1 is LGHNA and CDR2 is YSLEER. The ends lost 0 bases at V and 1 base at J; junction bases unmatched: 6. This CDR3 is 17 amino acids long. CDR3: CASSQDYGTGRTDTQYF. The CDR3 coding sequence is TGCGCCAGCAGCCAAGATTACGGGACAGGCCGCACAGATACGCAGTATTTT.

Only a few counts were recorded for this clone. V usage is TRBV7-8 and J usage is TRBJ2-7; maybe TRBD2 (7 bases). This CDR3 has 15 amino acids. The germline V and J ends were trimmed by 3 bases and 0 bases, with 12 bases remaining between them. The V gene's germline CDR1 is SGHVS and CDR2 FQNEAQ. The CDR3 protein is CASSFGGADSYEQYF. Written as DNA, the CDR3 is TGTGCCAGCAGCTTTGGGGGGGCGGACTCCTACGAGCAGTACTTC.

A few counts support this clone. The rearrangement uses TRBV19 and TRBJ2-6; 9 bases agree with TRBD1. Germline V gene data show CDR1 as LNHDA and CDR2 as SQIVND (reference sequence). The ends lost 6 bases at V and 4 bases at J; junction bases unmatched: 10. The CDR3 totals 17 residues. This CDR3 reads CASSLQGATWGANVLTF. As DNA, the CDR3 is TGTGCCAGTAGCCTACAGGGGGCCACGTGGGGGGCCAACGTCCTGACTTTC.

This chain connects TRBV19 to TRBJ2-1, with D tentatively TRBD1 (6 bases). The CDR3 is made up of 17 amino acids. Germline V gene data show CDR1 as LNHDA and CDR2 as SQIVND (reference sequence). Trimming removed 0 bases from V and 0 bases from J, with 12 bases in between. The CDR3 nucleotides read TGTGCCAGTAGTATAGATCTAGGGGGACCCTCCTACAATGAGCAGTTCTTC. This encodes CASSIDLGGPSYNEQFF.

This chain links TRBV2 with TRBJ1-1; D uncertain. CDR3 length: 13 residues. Trimming removed 7 bases at V and 1 base at J, with 10 bases between. Germline assignment: CDR1 SNHLY and CDR2 FYNNEI. The CDR3 sequence: CASNQDGNTEAFF. The CDR3 DNA sequence: TGTGCCAGCAATCAGGATGGGAACACTGAAGCTTTCTTT.

The chain couples TRBV9 to TRBJ2-3; 7 bases are shared with TRBD1. The J segment lost 1 base and the V segment lost 4 bases, leaving 6 bases of the junction unmatched. The germline V gene has CDR1 SGDLS and CDR2 YYNGEE. The CDR3 length is 15 residues. CDR3 loop: CASSPRTGGTDTQYF. CDR3 nucleotide sequence: TGTGCCAGCAGCCCTCGGACAGGCGGCACAGATACGCAGTATTTT.

The chain links TRBV2 to TRBJ1-2; TRBD1 matches at 7 bases. The CDR3 covers 13 residues. Germline assignment: CDR1 SNHLY and CDR2 FYNNEI. V dropped 8 bases and J dropped 2; count of bases not matched to a gene: 5. CDR3 protein: CASSRDRNYGYTF. DNA of the CDR3: TGTGCCAGCTCAAGGGACAGAAACTATGGCTACACCTTC.

This rearrangement joins TRBV28 to TRBJ1-5; TRBD1 matches 9 bases. CDR3 length equals 17 residues. CDR1 MDHEN and CDR2 SYDVKM come from the germline V gene. The V gene end was trimmed by 3 bases and the J gene end by 6 bases; junction bases not matched to a gene: 12. Here the CDR3 DNA reads TGTGCCAGCAGTTTCGGGACAGGGCAATCCATGCTTCAGCCCCAGCATTTT. It codes for CASSFGTGQSMLQPQHF.

This chain joins TRBV11-2 and TRBJ2-6; 7 positions agree with TRBD2. V lost 5 bases to trimming and J lost 2 bases; unmatched junction nucleotides: 3. This CDR3 is 15 amino acids long. Germline lookup yields CDR1 SGHAT and CDR2 FQNNGV. CDR3 protein: CASSLGRAGANVLTF. CDR3 bases: TGTGCCAGCAGCCTGGGGAGGGCTGGGGCCAACGTCCTGACTTTC.